Listed below are T cell receptor beta chains from one sample, sequenced in a study of T cell responses to AZD1222 COVID-19 vaccine. Libraries were prepared by immunoSEQ multiplex PCR; TCRdb keeps only in-frame clonotypes and omits some of them. In the table there are about 140,000 clones, roughly 89% of which are singletons. Sequences were derived from peripheral blood, sampled on day 0 of AZD1222 vaccination. The receptors here all came from an adult in good health. CDR3s include the opening cysteine and the closing phenylalanine or tryptophan. Each record gives: J gene, D gene, V gene, CDR3 length, clone size, CDR3 protein, CDR3 DNA. The D gene is left open where the match is weak. Not all rows give a size; the values are once, few, many and, for expanded clones, a class.

J: TRBJ1-5
D: .
V: TRBV27
length: 13
size: few
CDR3: CASSLKRNQPQHF
DNA: TGTGCCAGCAGTTTAAAGAGGAACCAGCCCCAGCATTTT

J: TRBJ1-1
D: .
V: TRBV28
length: 14
size: .
CDR3: CASIHSGGVTEAFF
DNA: TGTGCCAGCATCCATTCCGGGGGCGTCACTGAAGCTTTCTTT

J: TRBJ2-3
D: .
V: TRBV5-6
length: 15
size: .
CDR3: CASSSPGDLTDTQYF
DNA: TGTGCCAGCAGCTCCCCGGGGGACCTCACAGATACGCAGTATTTT

J: TRBJ1-2
D: .
V: TRBV6-1
length: 15
size: once
CDR3: CASSEIRAENYGYTF
DNA: TGTGCCAGCAGTGAAATAAGGGCGGAGAACTATGGCTACACCTTC

J: TRBJ1-5
D: .
V: TRBV28
length: 13
size: .
CDR3: CASSPGLSQPQHF
DNA: TGTGCCAGCAGTCCAGGGTTGTCTCAGCCCCAGCATTTT

J: TRBJ1-1
D: .
V: TRBV3-1/TRBV3-2
length: 11
size: .
CDR3: CASSRNGEAFF
DNA: TGTGCCAGCAGCCGCAATGGTGAAGCTTTCTTT

J: TRBJ2-5
D: .
V: TRBV27
length: 15
size: .
CDR3: CASSFSGLGGETQYF
DNA: TGTGCCAGCAGCTTCTCTGGACTAGGGGGAGAGACCCAGTACTTC

J: TRBJ1-1
D: .
V: TRBV28
length: 13
size: .
CDR3: CASSLFGRQGAFF
DNA: TGTGCCAGCAGTTTATTTGGCCGACAAGGGGCTTTCTTT

J: TRBJ1-4
D: TRBD1
V: TRBV19
length: 14
size: .
CDR3: CASTDRGTNEKLFF
DNA: TGTGCCAGTACCGACAGGGGAACTAATGAAAAACTGTTTTTT

J: TRBJ2-2
D: .
V: TRBV24-1
length: 17
size: once
CDR3: CATSDGLRDTHTGELFF
DNA: TGTGCCACCAGTGACGGACTCAGGGACACCCACACCGGGGAGCTGTTTTTT

J: TRBJ2-7
D: .
V: TRBV2
length: 12
size: .
CDR3: CASSVVVHEQYF
DNA: TGTGCCAGCAGTGTTGTGGTACACGAGCAGTACTTC

J: TRBJ2-7
D: TRBD1
V: TRBV5-1
length: 15
size: .
CDR3: CASSKDRGTRYEQYF
DNA: TGCGCCAGCAGCAAGGACAGGGGAACTCGTTACGAGCAGTACTTC

J: TRBJ1-2
D: .
V: TRBV12-3/TRBV12-4
length: 12
size: .
CDR3: CASSWQGGGYTF
DNA: TGTGCCAGCAGTTGGCAGGGAGGAGGCTACACCTTC

J: TRBJ2-1
D: .
V: TRBV3-1/TRBV3-2
length: 16
size: .
CDR3: CASSQDSGIVYNEQFF
DNA: TGTGCCAGCAGCCAAGATTCGGGGATTGTCTACAATGAGCAGTTCTTC

J: TRBJ1-1
D: .
V: TRBV6-5
length: 14
size: once
CDR3: CASRPWGRGTEAFF
DNA: TGTGCCAGCAGACCGTGGGGGAGGGGGACTGAAGCTTTCTTT

J: TRBJ2-3
D: TRBD1
V: TRBV10-3
length: 13
size: .
CDR3: CATRDSGPDTQYF
DNA: TGTGCCACCCGGGACAGCGGCCCAGATACGCAGTATTTT

J: TRBJ2-2
D: .
V: TRBV19
length: 16
size: .
CDR3: CASSMDPGAGTGELFF
DNA: TGTGCCAGTAGTATGGACCCGGGGGCGGGCACCGGGGAGCTGTTTTTT

J: TRBJ2-2
D: .
V: TRBV28
length: 15
size: .
CDR3: CASSSWGGSTGELFF
DNA: TGTGCCAGCAGTTCATGGGGCGGTAGCACCGGGGAGCTGTTTTTT

J: TRBJ1-5
D: .
V: TRBV21-1
length: 14
size: .
CDR3: CARTPGTGYQPQHF
DNA: TGTGCCAGAACCCCCGGGACAGGGTACCAGCCCCAGCATTTT

J: TRBJ2-3
D: TRBD1
V: TRBV12-5
length: 17
size: .
CDR3: CASGLGLGTASTDTQYF
DNA: TGTGCTAGTGGTTTGGGCCTCGGGACAGCTAGCACAGATACGCAGTATTTT

J: TRBJ2-3
D: TRBD1
V: TRBV27
length: 19
size: .
CDR3: CASSLSSAGDRVSTDTQYF
DNA: TGTGCCAGCAGTTTATCGTCGGCTGGGGACAGGGTGAGCACAGATACGCAGTATTTT

J: TRBJ1-4
D: .
V: TRBV28
length: 18
size: .
CDR3: CASSPPHGRPGTNEKLFF
DNA: TGTGCCAGCAGTCCACCCCATGGACGTCCGGGAACTAATGAAAAACTGTTTTTT

J: TRBJ2-7
D: .
V: TRBV7-9
length: 13
size: .
CDR3: CASSEPIAYEQYF
DNA: TGTGCCAGCAGCGAACCCATCGCCTACGAGCAGTACTTC

J: TRBJ1-1
D: .
V: TRBV13
length: 14
size: .
CDR3: CASSSGTENTEAFF
DNA: TGTGCCAGCAGCTCGGGTACAGAGAACACTGAAGCTTTCTTT

J: TRBJ2-5
D: .
V: TRBV5-1
length: 13
size: .
CDR3: CASSLRTQETQYF
DNA: TGCGCCAGCAGCTTGCGGACACAAGAGACCCAGTACTTC

J: TRBJ2-3
D: .
V: TRBV5-1
length: 16
size: .
CDR3: CASSFGSLISGDTQYF
DNA: TGCGCCAGCAGCTTTGGTAGCTTAATCTCTGGGGATACGCAGTATTTT

J: TRBJ2-7
D: .
V: TRBV7-9
length: 14
size: .
CDR3: CASSQDSFHYEQYF
DNA: TGTGCCAGCAGCCAGGACAGTTTTCACTACGAGCAGTACTTC

J: TRBJ2-7
D: .
V: TRBV12-3/TRBV12-4
length: 12
size: .
CDR3: CASSSDSYEQYF
DNA: TGTGCCAGCAGTTCCGACTCTTACGAGCAGTACTTC

J: TRBJ1-2
D: TRBD1
V: TRBV28
length: 14
size: .
CDR3: CASSFIDRDHGYTF
DNA: TGTGCCAGCAGTTTCATAGACAGGGACCATGGCTACACCTTC

J: TRBJ2-3
D: .
V: TRBV5-1
length: 14
size: .
CDR3: CASSFSDRGDTQYF
DNA: TGCGCCAGCAGCTTTTCCGACCGGGGAGATACGCAGTATTTT

J: TRBJ2-7
D: TRBD2
V: TRBV20-1
length: 11
size: .
CDR3: CSARVGGLLYF
DNA: TGCAGTGCTAGAGTGGGAGGGTTGCTATACTTC

J: TRBJ2-7
D: TRBD1
V: TRBV3-1/TRBV3-2
length: 14
size: .
CDR3: CASSRRGQAYEQYF
DNA: TGTGCCAGCAGCCGGAGAGGACAGGCCTACGAGCAGTACTTC

J: TRBJ1-1
D: .
V: TRBV2
length: 16
size: .
CDR3: CASSEAETFPITEAFF
DNA: TGTGCCAGCAGTGAAGCCGAAACATTTCCCATCACTGAAGCTTTCTTT

J: TRBJ1-6
D: .
V: TRBV2
length: 15
size: .
CDR3: CASSPGRAGNSPLHF
DNA: TGTGCCAGCAGTCCCGGGAGGGCCGGGAATTCACCCCTCCACTTT

J: TRBJ1-6
D: .
V: TRBV28
length: 15
size: .
CDR3: CATEEGGASNSPLHF
DNA: TGTGCCACCGAGGAGGGGGGGGCGAGTAATTCACCCCTCCACTTT

J: TRBJ1-2
D: .
V: TRBV5-5
length: 14
size: .
CDR3: CASSPGQLFYGYTF
DNA: TGTGCCAGCAGCCCCGGACAGCTCTTCTATGGCTACACCTTC

J: TRBJ1-6
D: TRBD1
V: TRBV23-1
length: 21
size: .
CDR3: CASSQNPLTRQGSRYNSPLHF
DNA: TGCGCCAGCAGTCAAAACCCACTGACCCGACAGGGATCCCGTTATAATTCACCCCTCCACTTT

J: TRBJ2-2
D: .
V: TRBV3-1/TRBV3-2
length: 14
size: once
CDR3: CASRSTGVPGELFF
DNA: TGTGCCAGCAGGTCGACGGGTGTCCCCGGGGAGCTGTTTTTT

J: TRBJ2-3
D: TRBD1
V: TRBV4-1
length: 15
size: .
CDR3: CASSQPGTGPDTQYF
DNA: TGCGCCAGCAGCCAACCCGGGACAGGGCCAGATACGCAGTATTTT

J: TRBJ1-6
D: .
V: TRBV5-1
length: 16
size: .
CDR3: CASSPGQSSYNSPLHF
DNA: TGCGCCAGCAGCCCTGGACAGAGCTCCTATAATTCACCCCTCCACTTT

J: TRBJ2-1
D: TRBD2
V: TRBV4-2
length: 15
size: .
CDR3: CASRGSSGRDNEQFF
DNA: TGTGCCAGCAGGGGATCTAGCGGGAGGGACAATGAGCAGTTCTTC

J: TRBJ2-5
D: .
V: TRBV11-3
length: 11
size: .
CDR3: CASSQGETQYF
DNA: TGTGCCAGCAGCCAGGGGGAGACCCAGTACTTC

J: TRBJ1-1
D: .
V: TRBV6-6
length: 14
size: .
CDR3: CASRPFDRNTEAFF
DNA: TGTGCCAGCAGACCCTTCGACCGGAACACTGAAGCTTTCTTT

J: TRBJ2-7
D: .
V: TRBV5-1
length: 14
size: .
CDR3: CASSFSPDSYEQYF
DNA: TGCGCCAGCAGCTTTTCCCCAGACTCCTACGAGCAGTACTTC

J: TRBJ2-5
D: .
V: TRBV6-6
length: 15
size: .
CDR3: CASSYKVQVQETQYF
DNA: TGTGCCAGCAGTTACAAGGTTCAGGTACAAGAGACCCAGTACTTC

J: TRBJ2-7
D: .
V: TRBV28
length: 12
size: .
CDR3: CASALVGFEQYF
DNA: TGTGCCAGCGCCCTGGTGGGGTTCGAGCAGTACTTC

J: TRBJ2-3
D: .
V: TRBV5-1
length: 16
size: .
CDR3: CASSPLRVDSTDTQYF
DNA: TGCGCCAGCAGCCCACTAAGGGTGGATAGCACAGATACGCAGTATTTT

J: TRBJ1-5
D: .
V: TRBV4-1
length: 17
size: .
CDR3: CASSQEGSALGRQPQHF
DNA: TGCGCCAGCAGCCAAGAGGGATCGGCACTCGGACGGCAGCCCCAGCATTTT

J: TRBJ2-5
D: .
V: TRBV5-6
length: 15
size: .
CDR3: CASSLTGRKQETQYF
DNA: TGTGCCAGCAGCTTGACGGGGCGGAAGCAAGAGACCCAGTACTTC

J: TRBJ2-1
D: .
V: TRBV19
length: 16
size: .
CDR3: CASSSDRDPFVNEQFF
DNA: TGTGCCAGTAGTTCCGACCGGGACCCCTTTGTGAATGAGCAGTTCTTC

J: TRBJ2-7
D: .
V: TRBV7-6
length: 14
size: .
CDR3: CASSPGTLPYEQYF
DNA: TGTGCCAGCAGCCCCGGGACTCTACCCTACGAGCAGTACTTC

J: TRBJ1-5
D: .
V: TRBV5-3
length: 12
size: once
CDR3: CARSLEGRPQHF
DNA: TGTGCCAGAAGCTTGGAGGGGCGGCCCCAGCATTTT

J: TRBJ2-5
D: .
V: TRBV7-7
length: 17
size: .
CDR3: CASSLSGSRVEAETQYF
DNA: TGTGCTAGCAGCTTAAGCGGAAGCAGGGTTGAAGCGGAGACCCAGTACTTC

J: TRBJ2-1
D: TRBD2
V: TRBV5-1
length: 16
size: .
CDR3: CASSLDTSGYYNEQFF
DNA: TGCGCCAGCAGCTTGGATACTAGCGGGTACTACAATGAGCAGTTCTTC

J: TRBJ2-3
D: .
V: TRBV5-1
length: 15
size: few
CDR3: CASSFTGEVTDTQYF
DNA: TGCGCCAGCAGCTTTACAGGGGAGGTCACAGATACGCAGTATTTT